The 27 T cell receptor beta chains below were found in one sample sequenced in a study of CD8 T cells in Susac syndrome. Random hexamers served to reverse transcribe roughly 0.5 to 1 ug RNA. TCRdb redid the calling of the immunoSEQ multiplex PCR reads with MiXCR, one entry per CDR3 protein. The sample holds 150,000 to 200,000 distinct CDR3 sequences, more than 90% seen once. Sample: CD4+ T cells from PBMCs. All receptors come from a human donor in good health.

This chain links TRBV27 with TRBJ2-7; 7 nucleotides line up with TRBD1. The germline V gene has CDR1 MNHEY and CDR2 SMNVEV (reference sequence). The CDR3 length is 15 residues. V was pared by 4 bases and J by 3 bases, with 9 bases of the junction left unmatched. CDR3: CASSWTGTAIYEQYF. The DNA for the CDR3 is TGTGCCAGCAGTTGGACCGGGACAGCTATCTACGAGCAGTACTTC.

This clonotype was recorded only once. The J gene is TRBJ1-2, the V gene TRBV7-9; the match to TRBD1 covers 7 bases. The germline V gene encodes CDR1 SEHNR and CDR2 FQNEAQ (reference sequence). This CDR3 is built from 13 residues. V shed 7 bases and J 7 bases; nucleotides not matched to a gene: 9. The CDR3 bases are TGTGCCAGCAATCAAGACAGGGAACGTGGCTACACCTTC. It specifies CASNQDRERGYTF.

The genes are TRBV28 and TRBJ2-3; 12 bases agree with TRBD2. Trimming cost V 6 bases and J 2 bases; bases outside gene matches: 6. Germline values: CDR1 MDHEN, CDR2 SYDVKM. This CDR3 spans 16 amino acids. CDR3 in amino acids: CASSSLAGGLTDTQYF. In nucleotides, the CDR3 is TGTGCCAGCAGCTCTCTAGCGGGGGGGCTCACAGATACGCAGTATTTT.

The rearrangement uses TRBV12-3 or TRBV12-4 and TRBJ2-5; the match to TRBD2 covers 7 bases. The CDR3 has 17 amino acids. The V gene end was trimmed by 0 bases and the J gene end by 4 bases; junction bases not matched to a gene: 11. CDR3 coding DNA: TGTGCCAGCAGTTTAGCGGTTGTAGGATCGGGGGGAGAGACCCAGTACTTC. It translates to CASSLAVVGSGGETQYF.

The genes are TRBV4-2 and TRBJ2-1; 11 bases are shared with TRBD2. Germline CDR1 LGHNA, CDR2 YNFKEQ. J was trimmed by 10 bases and V by 1 base; bases with no gene match: 6. This CDR3 comprises 15 residues. CDR3 DNA sequence: TGTGCCAGCAGCCAAGGTAGCGGGGGGGCTCAGGAGCAGTTCTTC. It encodes CASSQGSGGAQEQFF.

This chain connects TRBV11-3 to TRBJ2-1, with TRBD2 identical over 7 bases. V lost 4 bases to trimming and J lost 5 bases; unmatched junction nucleotides: 5. CDR1 is SGHNT, CDR2 YENEEA, per germline. The CDR3 length is 14 residues. CDR3 region: CASSSRGRDNEQFF. The CDR3 region has the DNA TGTGCCAGCAGCTCACGAGGGAGGGACAATGAGCAGTTCTTC.

The chain is built from TRBV5-1 and TRBJ1-1; D gene uncertain. Deletions cut 1 base from V and 3 bases from J, with 7 bases between. CDR1 is SGHRS and CDR2 is YFSETQ in the germline V gene. This CDR3 region has 13 residues. Here the CDR3 reads CASSLLLDTEAFF. CDR3 DNA sequence: TGCGCCAGCAGCTTGCTACTGGACACTGAAGCTTTCTTT.

CDR3: CADCRDRVGEQYF. The CDR3 nucleotides are TGTGCCGACTGCCGGGACAGGGTAGGCGAGCAGTACTTC. The J gene is TRBJ2-7, the V gene TRBV2, with 9 bases that match TRBD1. Germline V gene data show CDR1 as SNHLY and CDR2 as FYNNEI. V trimming: 11 bases; J trimming: 6 bases; junction bases outside the gene matches: 11. The CDR3 runs 13 residues.

This sequence joins TRBV12-3 or TRBV12-4 and TRBJ1-2; no definite D call. This CDR3 spans 12 amino acids. V was shortened by 5 bases and J by 7 bases, with 11 bases between the two germline ends. The CDR3 loop reads CASSITPGGYTF. CDR3 sequence (DNA): TGTGCCAGCAGTATCACCCCCGGTGGCTACACCTTC.

The chain recombines TRBV29-1 with TRBJ1-2; D gene uncertain. The CDR3 is made up of 12 amino acids. Trimming stripped 0 bases from V and 5 bases from J, with 7 bases between. From germline, CDR1 is SQVTM and CDR2 ANQGSEA. The CDR3 region is CSVEDQSYGYTF. The CDR3 bases are TGCAGCGTTGAAGATCAAAGTTATGGCTACACCTTC.

J is TRBJ1-4 and V is TRBV15; D is ambiguous. Trimming shortened V by 0 bases and J by 10 bases, and 12 bases separated the two germline ends. Germline CDR1 LNHNV, CDR2 YYDKDF (reference sequence). This CDR3 has 14 residues. Here the CDR3 DNA reads TGTGCCACCAGCAGAGATGCGGATTCCGTAAAACTGTTTTTT. It encodes CATSRDADSVKLFF.

The J gene is TRBJ2-5, the V gene TRBV9; TRBD2 agrees at 10 bases. Looked up from germline, CDR1 is SGDLS and CDR2 is YYNGEE. The junction had 10 bases not matched to a gene; V was cut back by 3 bases and J by 5 bases. The CDR3 runs 16 residues. The CDR3 reads CASSAREKRGGETQYF. The CDR3 region has the DNA TGTGCCAGCAGCGCCCGTGAGAAGCGGGGGGGCGAGACCCAGTACTTC.

The table lists this clonotype with a count of one. The chain employs TRBV6-5 and TRBJ2-2; D is uncertain. The V gene's germline CDR1 is MNHEY and CDR2 SVGAGI. The V gene lost 6 bases and the J gene lost 0 bases, with 8 bases spanning the gap. The CDR3 is made up of 14 amino acids. CDR3 sequence: CASRAESNTGELFF. The DNA for the CDR3 is TGTGCCAGCAGGGCGGAATCGAACACCGGGGAGCTGTTTTTT.

The chain has TRBV12-3 or TRBV12-4 and TRBJ1-6; no firm D call. V lost 1 base and J lost 9, with 7 bases in between. The CDR3 runs to 13 residues. The CDR3 DNA is TGTGCCAGCAGTTTAGGCGGAAGTTCACCCCTCCACTTT. It specifies CASSLGGSSPLHF.

This rearrangement joins TRBV12-3 or TRBV12-4 to TRBJ2-1; 7 nucleotides line up with TRBD2. Unmatched junction bases numbered 4, after V lost 6 bases and J lost 2 bases. This CDR3 spans 14 amino acids. This CDR3 is CASRMGGAYNEQFF. The CDR3 DNA is TGTGCCAGCAGGATGGGAGGGGCCTACAATGAGCAGTTCTTC.

This clonotype was seen a single time. The rearrangement joins TRBV28 to TRBJ1-6; D gene ambiguous. The CDR3 spans 12 residues. Trimming left V 8 bases short and J 8 bases short, with 10 bases between. The V gene's germline CDR1 is MDHEN and CDR2 SYDVKM. CDR3 sequence reads: CASSDQHSPLHF. The CDR3 DNA is TGTGCCAGCTCTGACCAACATTCACCCCTCCACTTT.

The V call is TRBV29-1, the J call TRBJ2-3; 9 bases are a match to TRBD2. Germline V gene lookup returns CDR1 SQVTM and CDR2 ANQGSEA. This CDR3 comprises 16 residues. Trimming cost V 2 bases and J 0 bases; bases outside gene matches: 6. The CDR3 bases are TGCAGCGTTGAACTTAGTCTAGCGGGGAGCACAGATACGCAGTATTTT. Amino acids: CSVELSLAGSTDTQYF.

The chain has TRBV7-8 and TRBJ2-1; D is perhaps TRBD1 or TRBD2 (6 bases each). The ends were cut back, 3 bases at V and 0 bases at J, with 12 bases in the middle. The CDR3 sequence is 16 residues long. The germline gives CDR1 SGHVS, CDR2 FQNEAQ. Here the CDR3 reads CASSFLGGGSYNEQFF. The CDR3, as DNA: TGTGCCAGCAGCTTTTTGGGGGGCGGCTCCTACAATGAGCAGTTCTTC.

This chain joins TRBV28 and TRBJ2-1; 8 bases align to TRBD1. This CDR3 is built from 16 residues. Germline V lookup: CDR1 MDHEN, CDR2 SYDVKM. V lost 3 bases to trimming and J lost 7 bases; unmatched junction nucleotides: 11. The CDR3 sequence is CASSFGTGRPQNEQFF. The CDR3 nucleotides are TGTGCCAGCAGTTTTGGGACAGGCCGTCCCCAAAATGAGCAGTTCTTC.

The gene calls are TRBV18 and TRBJ2-7; no clear D. Germline V lookup: CDR1 KGHSH, CDR2 LQKENI. The CDR3 spans 13 residues. V was clipped by 1 base and J by 7 bases, with 11 bases between them. CDR3 nucleotide sequence: TGTGCCAGCTCACCACTTGAGACGGCAGAGCAGTACTTC. Protein: CASSPLETAEQYF.

This clonotype came up a few times. It may be a read error: a sequence one base away is much more abundant. The chain recombines TRBV2 with TRBJ2-5, with D possibly matching TRBD1 (5 bases). This CDR3 comprises 14 residues. V was trimmed by 3 bases and J by 5 bases, leaving 13 bases between them. Germline CDR1 SNHLY, CDR2 FYNNEI. The CDR3 here is CASSEDVGRETQYF. DNA of the CDR3: TGTGCCAGCAGTGAGGATGTGGGGCGGGAGACCCAGTACTTC.

The rearrangement joins TRBV4-3 to TRBJ1-2; D unresolved. CDR1 and CDR2 from the germline V gene are LGHNA and YSLEER. This CDR3 is 17 amino acids long. Trimming left V 0 bases short and J 5 bases short, with 19 bases between. In nucleotides, the CDR3 is TGCGCCAGCAGCCAAGATCATTTTTCGCGGAATTCGTATGGCTACACCTTC. Amino acid sequence: CASSQDHFSRNSYGYTF.

The chain has TRBV27 and TRBJ2-1, with D possibly matching TRBD2 (5 bases). The CDR3 runs to 15 residues. V was clipped by 5 bases and J by 4 bases, with 15 bases between them. Germline V gene data show CDR1 as MNHEY and CDR2 as SMNVEV (reference sequence). CDR3 loop: CASSIEGMVYNEQFF. CDR3 coding DNA: TGTGCCAGCAGTATCGAGGGAATGGTATACAATGAGCAGTTCTTC.

This sequence joins TRBV27 and TRBJ2-7; 8 bases map to TRBD1. Germline V gene lookup returns CDR1 MNHEY and CDR2 SMNVEV (reference sequence). This CDR3 region has 14 residues. Unmatched junction bases numbered 12, after V lost 11 bases and J lost 3 bases. CDR3 bases: TGTGCCTCACGGCGCGGACAGGGCTTCTACGAGCAGTACTTC. Translating gives CASRRGQGFYEQYF.

The V gene is TRBV5-6, the J gene TRBJ2-1; 8 bases fit TRBD1. Per the germline V gene, CDR1 is SGHDT and CDR2 is YYEEEE. This CDR3 has 16 residues. The V segment lost 1 base and the J segment 9 bases; nucleotides outside the gene matches: 12. CDR3 loop: CASSLFLGQGRGEQFF. The CDR3 DNA reads TGTGCCAGCAGCTTGTTTCTAGGACAGGGTAGGGGTGAGCAGTTCTTC.

This sequence joins TRBV20-1 and TRBJ1-1; 7 nucleotides agree with TRBD1. The germline gives CDR1 DFQATT, CDR2 SNEGSKA (reference sequence). The CDR3 is 14 residues long. The ends lost 6 bases at V and 0 bases at J; junction bases unmatched: 7. In DNA, the CDR3 is TGCAGTGCGGGGGACAGCTCAATGAACACTGAAGCTTTCTTT. It codes for CSAGDSSMNTEAFF.

The J gene is TRBJ2-3, the V gene TRBV15; D is unresolved. Per germline, CDR1 LNHNV and CDR2 YYDKDF (reference sequence). The V end was cut by 0 bases, the J end by 2 bases, with 9 bases between. The CDR3 extends over 15 amino acids. CDR3 nucleotide sequence: TGTGCCACCAGCAGAGATCGACCGAACACAGATACGCAGTATTTT. Amino acid sequence: CATSRDRPNTDTQYF.